Below are 25 T cell receptor beta chains sequenced from a single sample in a study of blood T cell repertoires in COVID-19. Assay: immunoSEQ multiplex PCR; the TCRdb copy retains only in-frame clones and omits some. The sample lists under 250,000 clones, approximately 83% occurring once. Sequencing was done on a sample of peripheral blood. The source is a man aged 40-55 years with acute or convalescent COVID-19.

The gene calls are TRBV7-9 and TRBJ1-1, with 9 positions matching TRBD1. CDR3 length: 11 amino acids. Germline V gene data show CDR1 as SEHNR and CDR2 as FQNEAQ (reference sequence). The V and J ends lost 10 bases and 4 bases, in that order; junction bases with no gene match: 1. The CDR3 loop is CATGQGTEAFF. CDR3 nucleotide sequence: TGTGCCACGGGACAGGGCACTGAAGCTTTCTTT.

This chain links TRBV6-1 with TRBJ1-4, with a possible D match to TRBD1 (6 bases). Germline values: CDR1 MNHNS, CDR2 SASEGT. The CDR3 has 16 residues. V was shortened by 3 bases and J by 0 bases, with 11 bases between the two germline ends. For the CDR3, the DNA is TGTGCCAGCAGTGACCTGGACAGCACAACTAATGAAAAACTGTTTTTT. It is translated as CASSDLDSTTNEKLFF.

V gene TRBV15 combines with J gene TRBJ1-6; D gene unclear. V lost 0 bases to trimming and J lost 4 bases, with 4 bases between them. This CDR3 has 14 amino acids. Germline CDR1 is LNHNV and CDR2 is YYDKDF (reference sequence). The CDR3 region is CATSRDRYNSPLHF. CDR3 nucleotides: TGTGCCACCAGCAGAGACCGGTATAATTCACCCCTCCACTTT.

The DNA for the CDR3 is TGTGCCAGCAGGATACAGGGCACAGATACGCAGTATTTT. It is translated as CASRIQGTDTQYF. The chain combines TRBV6-5 with TRBJ2-3, with D maybe TRBD1 (5 bases). V gave up 6 bases and J gave up 1 base, with 8 bases separating them. Germline V CDR1 and CDR2: MNHEY, SVGAGI. The CDR3 runs to 13 residues.

The chain couples TRBV7-8 to TRBJ1-2; D is possibly TRBD1 (6 bases). This CDR3 region has 13 residues. V dropped 1 base and J dropped 5 bases, with 8 bases sitting between them. CDR1 and CDR2 (germline): SGHVS, FQNEAQ. The CDR3 coding sequence is TGTGCCAGCAGCTTAGGACAGGAGTATGGCTACACCTTC. It translates to CASSLGQEYGYTF.

The chain carries TRBV3-1 (or the pseudogene TRBV3-2) and TRBJ2-3; 10 nucleotides match TRBD2. This CDR3 is 22 amino acids long. The junction had 22 bases not matched to a gene; V was cut back by 1 base and J by 3 bases. The germline V gene encodes CDR1 LGHDT and CDR2 YNNKEL (reference sequence). The CDR3 is CASSQGPVARSGRALGTDTQYF. The CDR3 DNA follows: TGTGCCAGCAGCCAAGGTCCGGTCGCGAGAAGCGGGAGGGCCCTCGGAACAGATACGCAGTATTTT.

The V gene is TRBV3-1 (or the pseudogene TRBV3-2), the J gene TRBJ2-5, with D unresolved. The CDR3 loop spans 13 amino acids. Germline CDR1 reads LGHDT; CDR2 reads YNNKEL (reference sequence). Deletions cut 0 bases from V and 7 bases from J, with 9 bases between. CDR3 sequence (DNA): TGTGCCAGCAGCCAAGATCCCGTGTGGACCCAGTACTTC. Translating it yields CASSQDPVWTQYF.

The chain is built from TRBV30 and TRBJ2-6; unclear D gene. The V end lost 2 bases, the J end lost 3 bases, and 17 bases lay between the germline ends. The CDR3 covers 17 residues. Germline V CDR1 and CDR2: GTSNPN, SVGIG (reference sequence). CDR3 DNA: TGTGCCTGGAGTCAATTGCTCCTGAGCAATGGGGCCAACGTCCTGACTTTC. Protein sequence: CAWSQLLLSNGANVLTF. Based on the CDR3 plus reference TRBV30 and TRBJ2-6, the full variable domain is SQTIHQWPATLVQPVGSPLSLECTVEGTSNPNLYWYRQAAGRGLQLLFYSVGIGQISSEVPQNLSASRPQDRQFILSSKKLLLSDSGFYLCAWSQLLLSNGANVLTFGAGSRLTVL.

The V and J genes are TRBV5-1 and TRBJ1-4; 9 bases fit TRBD1. V was pared by 0 bases and J by 7 bases, with 7 bases of the junction left unmatched. The CDR3 has 16 residues. Germline V gene lookup returns CDR1 SGHRS and CDR2 YFSETQ. The CDR3 loop is CASSLVHGQGSEKLFF. The DNA of the CDR3 is TGCGCCAGCAGCTTGGTTCACGGACAGGGGTCTGAAAAACTGTTTTTT.

The chain carries TRBV29-1 and TRBJ1-1; D not certain. The CDR3 extends over 15 amino acids. CDR1 and CDR2 (germline): SQVTM, ANQGSEA. V lost 6 bases, J lost 2 bases, and 19 bases lay in between. The CDR3 reads CSVPGTRVLNTEAFF. The CDR3 DNA reads as TGCAGCGTGCCGGGAACAAGGGTTCTCAACACTGAAGCTTTCTTT. The full variable domain, rest sourced from reference TRBV29-1 and TRBJ1-1, is SAVISQKPSRDICQRGTSLTIQCQVDSQVTMMFWYRQQPGQSLTLIATANQGSEATYESGFVIDKFPISRPNLTFSTLTVSNMSPEDSSIYLCSVPGTRVLNTEAFFGQGTRLTVV.

The chain carries TRBV7-9 and TRBJ1-1; 8 bases are a match to TRBD1. The V gene end was trimmed by 1 base and the J gene end by 3 bases; junction bases not matched to a gene: 4. The CDR3 has 15 amino acids. Germline values: CDR1 SEHNR, CDR2 FQNEAQ (reference sequence). CDR3 sequence: CASSLDQGAHTEAFF. The CDR3 coding sequence is TGTGCCAGCAGCTTAGATCAGGGGGCCCACACTGAAGCTTTCTTT.

This rearrangement joins TRBV19 to TRBJ2-2; perhaps TRBD1 as D (6 bases). Trimming shortened V by 6 bases and J by 0 bases, and 11 bases separated the two germline ends. The CDR3 has 15 amino acids. Germline V gene lookup returns CDR1 LNHDA and CDR2 SQIVND (reference sequence). This CDR3 is CASSSQGTNTGELFF. The DNA for the CDR3 is TGTGCCAGTAGCTCTCAGGGGACGAACACCGGGGAGCTGTTTTTT.

This rearrangement joins TRBV7-9 to TRBJ1-2, with D unresolved. Trimming shortened V by 1 base and J by 8 bases, and 8 bases separated the two germline ends. The CDR3 covers 12 residues. Germline V gives CDR1 SEHNR, CDR2 FQNEAQ (reference sequence). CDR3: CASSLGRWGYTF. CDR3 DNA sequence: TGTGCCAGCAGCTTAGGTAGATGGGGCTACACCTTC.

This chain joins TRBV5-1 and TRBJ1-2, with unresolved D. The germline gives CDR1 SGHRS, CDR2 YFSETQ. The CDR3 loop spans 14 amino acids. The germline V and J ends were trimmed by 0 bases and 5 bases, with 11 bases remaining between them. The CDR3 sequence: CASSLEAGRYGYTF. The CDR3 DNA is TGCGCCAGCAGCTTGGAAGCAGGTAGATATGGCTACACCTTC.

The chain couples TRBV5-1 to TRBJ2-5, with 8 nucleotides matching TRBD1. The germline gives CDR1 SGHRS, CDR2 YFSETQ. V was clipped by 4 bases and J by 4 bases; unmatched bases: 9. This CDR3 is 15 amino acids long. CDR3 bases: TGCGCCAGCAGCGTGCCAGGGGGCGCAGCAGAGACCCAGTACTTC. Its protein is CASSVPGGAAETQYF.

The V call is TRBV6-5, the J call TRBJ2-2, with 8 bases identical to TRBD1. CDR1 and CDR2 (germline): MNHEY, SVGAGI. V shed 8 bases, J shed 6 bases, and the junction held 11 bases outside the gene matches. The CDR3 is 15 residues long. Here the CDR3 reads CASQTDRAAAGELFF. CDR3 in DNA: TGTGCCAGCCAAACGGACAGGGCGGCGGCCGGGGAGCTGTTTTTT.

The chain carries TRBV7-6 and TRBJ2-2; a possible D gene is TRBD1 (5 bases). CDR3 length: 15 amino acids. Germline V gene sequence: CDR1 SGHVS, CDR2 FNYEAQ. V was pared by 2 bases and J by 5 bases, with 12 bases between. The CDR3 DNA sequence: TGTGCCAGCAGCTTATTCACGCACAGGACCGGGGAGCTGTTTTTT. Translating it yields CASSLFTHRTGELFF.

The chain employs TRBV28 and TRBJ1-2; maybe TRBD1 (6 bases). Germline V gene lookup returns CDR1 MDHEN and CDR2 SYDVKM. The CDR3 spans 14 residues. The V end was cut by 5 bases, the J end by 3 bases, with 13 bases between. The CDR3 nucleotides are TGTGCCAGCAGTACAGGGATGGATGACTATGGCTACACCTTC. Protein: CASSTGMDDYGYTF.

The chain recombines TRBV7-2 with TRBJ2-7; TRBD2 matches 7 bases. Trimming cost V 1 base and J 5 bases; bases outside gene matches: 8. The CDR3 is 15 residues long. Germline-derived CDR1 and CDR2 are SGHTA and FQGNSA. In DNA form, the CDR3 reads TGTGCCAGCAGCTTAGAAGGGAGGGGAGTCGACGAGCAGTACTTC. It specifies CASSLEGRGVDEQYF.

The J gene is TRBJ1-1, the V gene TRBV6-5, with D tentatively TRBD1 (6 bases). CDR3 length equals 13 residues. CDR1 is MNHEY, CDR2 SVGAGI, per germline. With 11 bases removed from V and 1 base from J, the gap between germline ends came to 14 bases. Written as DNA, the CDR3 is TGTGCCGGGGGGAGGGGGGAGAACACTGAAGCTTTCTTT. Translating gives CAGGRGENTEAFF.

This chain connects TRBV11-2 to TRBJ2-1, with 7 bases aligning to TRBD2. The germline CDR1 and CDR2 sequences are SGHAT and FQNNGV. The CDR3 spans 15 residues. The trim removed 0 bases at V and 9 bases at J, leaving 8 bases unmatched. CDR3 residues: CASSLDDRGSREQFF. The CDR3 DNA sequence: TGTGCCAGCAGCTTAGATGATCGCGGGAGTCGTGAGCAGTTCTTC.

This clone occurred a few times. This chain joins TRBV7-3 and TRBJ2-2, with a possible D match to TRBD2 (5 bases). The CDR3 has 16 residues. Trimming removed 5 bases from V and 4 bases from J, with 17 bases in between. Germline CDR1 and CDR2: SGHTA and FQGTGA. CDR3 DNA sequence: TGTGCCAGCAGCCTAGGGCCTACTAGACTCACCGGGGAGCTGTTTTTT. This encodes CASSLGPTRLTGELFF.

The chain joins TRBV7-2 to TRBJ2-7; 16 bases are shared with TRBD2. V lost 5 bases and J lost 7; bases outside the gene matches: 14. CDR3 length: 18 amino acids. Germline CDR1 and CDR2: SGHTA and FQGNSA. The CDR3 sequence: CASSAYSGTSGRAWEQYF. The DNA for the CDR3 is TGTGCCAGCAGCGCATACTCCGGGACTAGCGGGAGGGCGTGGGAGCAGTACTTC.

The V gene is TRBV5-1, the J gene TRBJ2-1; 9 bases align to TRBD2. This CDR3 spans 16 amino acids. CDR1 and CDR2 from the germline V gene are SGHRS and YFSETQ. Germline trimming cut 1 base from V and 4 bases from J; bases unmatched to any gene: 6. The DNA of the CDR3 is TGCGCCAGCAGCTTGACAATACTAGCGGGTTACAATGAGCAGTTCTTC. Translated: CASSLTILAGYNEQFF.

The chain joins TRBV6-6 to TRBJ2-2; D is unresolved. From germline, CDR1 is MNHNY and CDR2 SVGAGI (reference sequence). CDR3 length: 14 residues. V was cut by 0 bases and J by 5 bases, with 7 bases left in between. In DNA, the CDR3 is TGTGCCAGCAGTTACTCGTTTCCTACCGGGGAGCTGTTTTTT. Translating gives CASSYSFPTGELFF.